The rows below give T cell receptor beta chains drawn from one sample of a study of vaccination effects on CD4 cells after COVID-19. Their antigen targets remain unknown. Produced via immunoSEQ multiplex PCR; TCRdb's table is partial and in-frame only. The data show fewer than 55,000 clones, 70% seen once. Sequencing used CD4+ T cells from PBMCs cultured without peptide, obtained after COVID-19 vaccination. These receptors were obtained from a human donor who received a COVID-19 vaccine. Each CDR3 is given with its conserved first and last residue. Fields, in order: J gene, D gene, clone size, V gene, CDR3 DNA, CDR3 protein. The D gene is left open where the match is weak. Size tells how often a clone was seen (once, few, many) or the class of an expanded clone, and some rows leave it out.

TRBJ2-1 | - | - | TRBV4-1 | TGCGCCAGCAGGCATTTGGGGCGGAAACAAACTTACAATGAGCAGTTCTTC | CASRHLGRKQTYNEQFF
TRBJ2-4 | - | - | TRBV6-2/TRBV6-3 | TGTGCCAGCAGCCCCGGGGCAGGGATCCTAGCCAAAAACATTCAGTACTTC | CASSPGAGILAKNIQYF
TRBJ1-3 | TRBD1 | - | TRBV19 | TGTGCCAGTAGCCCGGGACAGGGGTTCTCTGGAAACACCATATATTTT | CASSPGQGFSGNTIYF
TRBJ2-7 | TRBD2 | - | TRBV3-1/TRBV3-2 | TGTGCCAGCAGCCAAGGCGGGGGGGCAAAGCAGTACTTC | CASSQGGGAKQYF
TRBJ2-3 | - | once | TRBV5-8 | TGTGCCAGCAGCTTGGGCGACCGCACCGGGACAGATACGCAGTATTTT | CASSLGDRTGTDTQYF
TRBJ1-2 | TRBD1 | - | TRBV7-2 | TGTGCCAGCAGCCAATCGACAGGGTTTGCAGGCTACACCTTC | CASSQSTGFAGYTF
TRBJ1-2 | - | - | TRBV6-5 | TGTGCCAGCAGTTACTCATTAGGGGTGAACACCTTC | CASSYSLGVNTF
TRBJ2-1 | - | - | TRBV12-3/TRBV12-4 | TGTGCCAGCAGCCCCGAATTCCGATTGCCGCAGTTCTTC | CASSPEFRLPQFF
TRBJ2-1 | - | - | TRBV21-1 | TGTGCCAGCAGCAGGCGGGGGGGGCCAATCTACAATGAGCAGTTCTTC | CASSRRGGPIYNEQFF
TRBJ1-2 | TRBD1 | - | TRBV7-8 | TGTGCCAGCAGCCGAGTCCAGGGGGCTGGGGGCTACACCTTC | CASSRVQGAGGYTF
TRBJ1-5 | - | - | TRBV19 | TGTGCCAGTAGTCTTCCAGCAGGAAGGAGTCAGCCCCAGCATTTT | CASSLPAGRSQPQHF
TRBJ1-5 | - | - | TRBV2 | TGTGCCAGCAGCGATGCGGGAAGGGGGGTTCCCCAGCATTTT | CASSDAGRGVPQHF
TRBJ2-5 | - | - | TRBV6-5 | TGTGCCAGCCGACAGCCTCGGGAGACCCAGTACTTC | CASRQPRETQYF
TRBJ2-1 | - | - | TRBV21-1 | TGTGCCAGCAGCTTTTTGACTAGCGGGGACGTTGGTTCCTACAATGAGCAGTTCTTC | CASSFLTSGDVGSYNEQFF
TRBJ2-1 | - | - | TRBV1 | TGCACCAGCAGCCAGCGCCTAGCGGGGGGGGTTGGGCAGTTCTTC | CTSSQRLAGGVGQFF
TRBJ1-2 | - | - | TRBV6-1 | TGTGCCAGCAGGGAAACGCGGGCTCCGGACAGTTCTAACTATGGCTACACCTTC | CASRETRAPDSSNYGYTF
TRBJ2-7 | TRBD1 | - | TRBV6-5 | TGTGCCAGCAGTCCGGACAGGGGGCTTGGTGAGCAGTACTTC | CASSPDRGLGEQYF
TRBJ1-5 | - | few | TRBV5-8 | TGTGCCAGCAGCTTGGTATGGCAGCCCCAGCATTTT | CASSLVWQPQHF
TRBJ2-7 | TRBD1 | - | TRBV7-6 | TGTGCCAGCAGCCCTTCTGGCGGACAGGGCCCCTACGAGCAGTACTTC | CASSPSGGQGPYEQYF
TRBJ1-1 | - | - | TRBV18 | TGTGCCAGCTCACCGGCAGGGAACACTGAAGCTTTCTTT | CASSPAGNTEAFF
TRBJ1-4 | - | - | TRBV5-1 | TGCGCCAGCAGCATCCAGGGGAACTCCGAAAAACTGTTTTTT | CASSIQGNSEKLFF
TRBJ2-2 | - | - | TRBV5-1 | TGCGCCAGCACCGCGGGTACGAACACCGGGGAGCTGTTTTTT | CASTAGTNTGELFF
TRBJ1-1 | - | - | TRBV29-1 | TGCAGCACTTGGTCAAGAATGAACACTGAAGCTTTCTTT | CSTWSRMNTEAFF
TRBJ1-1 | - | - | TRBV12-5 | TGTGCTAGTGCTCTAGAGGAGGGTACTGAAGCTTTCTTT | CASALEEGTEAFF
TRBJ1-1 | - | - | TRBV7-8 | TGTGCCAGCAGCTTGACGGTCATGAACACTGAAGCTTTCTTT | CASSLTVMNTEAFF
TRBJ1-6 | TRBD1 | - | TRBV5-8 | TGTGCCAGCAGAGGGACAGAATTATCACCCCTCCACTTT | CASRGTELSPLHF
TRBJ2-5 | TRBD1 | - | TRBV15 | TGTGCCACCAGCAACGGACAGGGTACTCAAGAGACCCAGTACTTC | CATSNGQGTQETQYF
TRBJ2-1 | TRBD2 | - | TRBV2 | TGTGCCAGCAGTTTGACTAGCGGAGCTAACAATGAGCAGTTCTTC | CASSLTSGANNEQFF
TRBJ2-5 | - | - | TRBV7-9 | TGTGCCAGCAGCTTAGCGGACCTTCAAGAGACCCAGTACTTC | CASSLADLQETQYF
TRBJ2-1 | - | few | TRBV18 | TGTGCCAGCTCACCGATGGGGGGCAAGGGGAATGAGCAGTTCTTC | CASSPMGGKGNEQFF
TRBJ1-5 | TRBD1 | - | TRBV27 | TGTGCCAGCAGTTTATCGACAGGGGGTAATCAGCCCCAGCATTTT | CASSLSTGGNQPQHF
TRBJ1-5 | TRBD1 | - | TRBV6-5 | TGTGCCAGCAGGCCCCGGGACAGGGAGGGACACAAGCATTTT | CASRPRDREGHKHF
TRBJ1-2 | - | few | TRBV19 | TGTGCCAGTAGAATTCCAGGGATACGACGTGGCTACACCTTC | CASRIPGIRRGYTF
TRBJ2-3 | - | - | TRBV7-9 | TGTGCCAGCAGCTCAGAGGGAGATACGCAGTATTTT | CASSSEGDTQYF
TRBJ2-3 | TRBD2 | - | TRBV18 | TGTGCCAGCTCACCAAGTGTCCTGGGACTAGGTGGCCGGGCAGATACGCAGTATTTT | CASSPSVLGLGGRADTQYF
TRBJ2-3 | TRBD2 | - | TRBV7-9 | TGTGCCAGCAGCTCAGTAGCGGGATACACAGATACGCAGTATTTT | CASSSVAGYTDTQYF
TRBJ2-7 | TRBD1 | - | TRBV19 | TGTGCCAGTAGTATTCTCCCCAGCCCAGGGGGCTACGAGCAGTACTTC | CASSILPSPGGYEQYF
TRBJ1-5 | TRBD1 | - | TRBV5-1 | TGCGCCAGCAGCTGGGGGGACAGGGATCAGCCCCAGCATTTT | CASSWGDRDQPQHF
TRBJ2-7 | - | - | TRBV4-1 | TGCGCCAGCAGCCAGGCCCTATTAAGCTCCTACGAGCAGTACTTC | CASSQALLSSYEQYF
TRBJ1-1 | - | - | TRBV21-1 | TGTGCCAGCAGCAAAGCGCTAGACCCACCCACACCAAACACTGAAGCTTTCTTT | CASSKALDPPTPNTEAFF
TRBJ1-5 | - | - | TRBV7-8 | TGTGCCAGCAGCTTACTGGGAAATAGCAATCAGCCCCAGCATTTT | CASSLLGNSNQPQHF
TRBJ1-5 | TRBD1 | - | TRBV12-3/TRBV12-4 | TGTGCCAGCAGGGGACAGGGGGATCAGCCCCAGCATTTT | CASRGQGDQPQHF
TRBJ2-1 | - | - | TRBV3-1/TRBV3-2 | TGTGCCAGCAGCCAAGCTGGGCTAGCGAATAATGAGCAGTTCTTC | CASSQAGLANNEQFF
TRBJ1-1 | - | - | TRBV7-9 | TGTGCCAGCAGTTTAACACAGGGTTCAACTTTCTTT | CASSLTQGSTFF
TRBJ2-3 | - | - | TRBV4-1 | TGCGCCAGCAGCCAAGTGGGTTCCCGGGATACGCAGTATTTT | CASSQVGSRDTQYF